This TCR beta chain was sequenced during a study of siplizumab effects on memory and regulatory T cells. CDR3 length: 17 amino acids. V dropped 3 bases and J dropped 7; count of bases not matched to a gene: 11. Germline V lookup: CDR1 SGHRS, CDR2 YFSETQ. The method was immunoSEQ multiplex PCR; TCRdb's version includes in-frame clones alone and lacks a portion of them. The repertoire holds 57,000 or so clones, with approximately 93% as singletons. The chain combines TRBV5-1 with TRBJ2-1, with TRBD2 matching 12 bases. Sequencing input: CD8+ T cells sorted from blood. The receptor was derived from a human donor in good health. The CDR3 sequence is CASSSTTPGTSGNEQFF. In DNA, the CDR3 is TGCGCCAGCAGCTCCACCACTCCTGGGACTAGCGGGAATGAGCAGTTCTTC.